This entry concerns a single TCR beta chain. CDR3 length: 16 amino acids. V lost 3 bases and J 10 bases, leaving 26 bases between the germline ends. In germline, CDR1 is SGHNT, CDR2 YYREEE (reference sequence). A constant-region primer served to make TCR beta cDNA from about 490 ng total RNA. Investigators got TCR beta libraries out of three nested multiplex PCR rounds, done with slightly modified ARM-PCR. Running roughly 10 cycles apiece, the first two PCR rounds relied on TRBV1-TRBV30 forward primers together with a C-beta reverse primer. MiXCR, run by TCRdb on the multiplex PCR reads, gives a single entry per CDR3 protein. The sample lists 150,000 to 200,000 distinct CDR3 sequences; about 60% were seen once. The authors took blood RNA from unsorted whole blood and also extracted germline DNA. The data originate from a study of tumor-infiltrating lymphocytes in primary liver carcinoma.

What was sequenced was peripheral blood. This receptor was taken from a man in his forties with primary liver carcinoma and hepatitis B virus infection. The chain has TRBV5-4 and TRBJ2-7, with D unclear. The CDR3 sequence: CASSWGGQVVSESQYF. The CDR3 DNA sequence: TGTGCCAGCAGCTGGGGTGGGCAGGTAGTCAGCGAGTCTCAGTACTTC. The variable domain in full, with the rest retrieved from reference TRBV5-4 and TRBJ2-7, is ETGVTQSPTHLIKTRGQQVTLRCSSQSGHNTVSWYQQALGQGPQFIFQYYREEENGRGNFPPRFSGLQFPNYSSELNVNALELDDSALYLCASSWGGQVVSESQYFGPGTRLTVT.